The next 9 T cell receptor beta chains were all read from a single sample in a study of blood T cell repertoires in COVID-19. Clones were read by immunoSEQ multiplex PCR, and TCRdb kept only the in-frame ones, dropping some. The sample records over 200,000 clones, less than 90% being singletons. The sample taken for sequencing was PBMCs or T cells enriched from blood (not recorded which). These receptor sequences come from a woman between 35 and 50 years old who had recovered from COVID-19.

J is TRBJ2-1 and V is TRBV7-9; TRBD2 aligns across 7 bases. Unmatched junction bases numbered 10, after V lost 3 bases and J lost 8 bases. Germline V gene data show CDR1 as SEHNR and CDR2 as FQNEAQ (reference sequence). The CDR3 is 15 amino acids. CDR3 sequence (DNA): TGTGCCAGCAGCTTCTTGCGGGGGATATACGATGAGCAGTTCTTC. Translation: CASSFLRGIYDEQFF. Variable domain in full (rest from reference TRBV7-9 and TRBJ2-1): DTGVSQNPRHKITKRGQNVTFRCDPISEHNRLYWYRQTLGQGPEFLTYFQNEAQLEKSRLLSDRFSAERPKGSFSTLEIQRTEQGDSAMYLCASSFLRGIYDEQFFGPGTRLTVL.

This clone was detected only once. The gene calls are TRBV5-1 and TRBJ1-1; tentative D call: TRBD1 (5 bases). This CDR3 region has 15 residues. The V end lost 7 bases, the J end lost 0 bases, and 16 bases lay between the germline ends. Germline assignment: CDR1 SGHRS and CDR2 YFSETQ. The CDR3 DNA sequence: TGCGCCAGCTCTACGGCGGGACGTCTGAACACTGAAGCTTTCTTT. Its protein product is CASSTAGRLNTEAFF.

The J gene is TRBJ2-7, the V gene TRBV6-5, with 9 bases that match TRBD1. The CDR3 has 14 residues. Germline CDR1 reads MNHEY; CDR2 reads SVGAGI. The V segment lost 6 bases and the J segment 6 bases; nucleotides outside the gene matches: 9. CDR3 sequence reads: CASRAGTGPPEQYF. CDR3 DNA: TGTGCCAGCAGGGCCGGGACAGGGCCGCCCGAGCAGTACTTC.

V and J are TRBV24-1 and TRBJ2-5; a possible D gene is TRBD2 (6 bases). V dropped 2 bases and J dropped 4 bases, with 13 bases sitting between them. The germline CDR1 and CDR2 sequences are KGHDR and SFDVKD. The CDR3 contains 15 residues. The CDR3 nucleotides are TGTGCCACCAGTGATTCAACAGGAGGGGTAGAGACCCAGTACTTC. Its translation is CATSDSTGGVETQYF.

This rearrangement joins TRBV9 to TRBJ2-1; 9 nucleotides match TRBD2. Losses at the gene ends were 4 bases for V and 8 bases for J; bases not matched to a gene: 16. The CDR3 has 17 residues. Germline values: CDR1 SGDLS, CDR2 YYNGEE. CDR3 in DNA: TGTGCCAGCAGCCGAGGTTTCGGCGGGAGGGCCGGGTATGAGCAGTTCTTC. Its protein is CASSRGFGGRAGYEQFF.

The chain couples TRBV6-2 or TRBV6-3 to TRBJ1-1; 7 bases line up with TRBD1. The CDR3 runs to 14 residues. Germline trimming cut 5 bases from V and 4 bases from J; bases unmatched to any gene: 7. Germline assignment: CDR1 MNHEY and CDR2 SVGEGT. The CDR3 spells CASSPTQGITEAFF. The CDR3 bases are TGTGCCAGCAGTCCGACACAGGGGATCACTGAAGCTTTCTTT.

The rearrangement uses TRBV14 and TRBJ2-1; TRBD2 agrees at 14 bases. The CDR3 runs 16 residues. After removal of 3 bases from V and 10 bases from J, the junction contained 8 bases not matched to a gene. Germline assignment: CDR1 SGHDN and CDR2 FVKESK. CDR3 protein: CASSQPGTSGRREQFF. The CDR3 coding sequence is TGTGCCAGCAGCCAGCCTGGGACTAGCGGGAGAAGGGAGCAGTTCTTC.

J is TRBJ1-1 and V is TRBV6-5; D is uncertain. Germline V gene data show CDR1 as MNHEY and CDR2 as SVGAGI. CDR3 length equals 12 residues. The V end was cut by 6 bases, the J end by 9 bases, with 14 bases between. The CDR3 is CASRGVVDQAFF. CDR3 in DNA: TGTGCCAGCAGGGGCGTCGTAGATCAAGCTTTCTTT.

Only a few counts were recorded for this clone. The sample holds other DNA sequences that translate to the same CDR3. The chain joins TRBV12-3 or TRBV12-4 to TRBJ1-5, with TRBD1 matching 7 bases. This CDR3 region has 13 residues. V trimming: 6 bases; J trimming: 5 bases; junction bases outside the gene matches: 4. The CDR3 DNA reads TGTGCCAGCAGCCGCGGGACAGATCAGCCCCAGCATTTT. It codes for CASSRGTDQPQHF.